The clone carrying this TCR beta chain was recorded once. The antigen is undetermined. The sample comes from a study of T cell responses to AZD1222 COVID-19 vaccine. The protocol was immunoSEQ multiplex PCR, while the TCRdb copy is restricted to in-frame clones and leaves out a portion. The table shows about 150,000 clones, with approximately 85% occurring only once. CDR3 size: 14 residues. V lost 10 bases and J 0 bases, leaving 12 bases between the germline ends. The germline gives CDR1 LNHDA, CDR2 SQIVND (reference sequence). Study-wide results and limits: Only a handful of AZD1222 recipients, six or seven in all, had baseline seropositivity. Researchers report vaccine-associated CD4 TCRs spanning spike, with dominance at 160-218 and 743-854.

J is TRBJ2-2 and V is TRBV19; D call uncertain. The sequence came from an adult who received the MenACWY meningococcal vaccine as a control. Sequencing used peripheral blood, obtained 28 days after the second dose of the MenACWY control vaccine. The DNA of the CDR3 is TGTGCCACCGCAAGGCTGACGAACACCGGGGAGCTGTTTTTT. Amino acid sequence: CATARLTNTGELFF.